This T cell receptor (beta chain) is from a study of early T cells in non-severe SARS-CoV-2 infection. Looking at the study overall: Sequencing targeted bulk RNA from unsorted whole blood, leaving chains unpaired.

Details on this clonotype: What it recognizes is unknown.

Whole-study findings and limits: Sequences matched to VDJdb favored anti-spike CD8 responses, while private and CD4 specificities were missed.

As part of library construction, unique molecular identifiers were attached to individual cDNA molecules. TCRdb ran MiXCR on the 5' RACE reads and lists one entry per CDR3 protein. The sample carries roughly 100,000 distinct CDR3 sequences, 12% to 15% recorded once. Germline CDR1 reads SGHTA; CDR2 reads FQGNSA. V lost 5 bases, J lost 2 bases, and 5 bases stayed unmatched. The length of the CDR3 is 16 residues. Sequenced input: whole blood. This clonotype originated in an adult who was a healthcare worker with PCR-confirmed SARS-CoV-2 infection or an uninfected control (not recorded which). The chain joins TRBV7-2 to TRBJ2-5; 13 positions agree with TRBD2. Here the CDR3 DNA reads TGTGCCAGCAGCCTCGGACTAGCGGGAGCACAAGAGACCCAGTACTTC. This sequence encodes CASSLGLAGAQETQYF.